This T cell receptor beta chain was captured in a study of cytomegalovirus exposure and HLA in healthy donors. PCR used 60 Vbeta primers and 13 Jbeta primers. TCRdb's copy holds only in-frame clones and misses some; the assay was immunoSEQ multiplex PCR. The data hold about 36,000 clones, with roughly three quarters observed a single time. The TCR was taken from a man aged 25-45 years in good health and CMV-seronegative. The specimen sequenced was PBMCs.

The CDR3 sequence: CASSLNSGDSYGYTF. The DNA of the CDR3 is TGTGCCAGCAGCCTAAACTCCGGGGATTCCTATGGCTACACCTTC. The chain links TRBV4-2 to TRBJ1-2; D call uncertain. The CDR3 is 15 amino acids. Per the germline V gene, CDR1 is LGHNA and CDR2 is YNFKEQ. Trimming cost V 4 bases and J 4 bases, with 16 bases left between them.